These 10 T cell receptor beta chains originate from one sample sequenced in a study of T cell repertoires in cytomegalovirus infection. TCRdb reprocessed the reads with MiXCR, giving one entry per CDR3 protein. The data hold 200,000 to 300,000 distinct CDR3 sequences, with approximately 14% observed a single time. Sequencing was carried out using PBMCs. All receptors come from a human donor in good health (CMV status not recorded). Some clones in this sample may be carry-over from other donors' samples.

This clonotype showed up many times. The chain couples TRBV7-9 to TRBJ2-3; 8 nucleotides match TRBD1. Per the germline V gene, CDR1 is SEHNR and CDR2 is FQNEAQ (reference sequence). V was pared by 5 bases and J by 4 bases, with 17 bases of the junction left unmatched. CDR3 length equals 18 residues. In nucleotides, the CDR3 is TGTGCCAGCAGCATTGCCGGTCGGGACAGGCTAGAAGCAGATACGCAGTATTTT. Its protein is CASSIAGRDRLEADTQYF.

This chain joins TRBV6-2 or TRBV6-3 and TRBJ2-1; D is possibly TRBD2 (6 bases). This CDR3 contains 14 residues. The V and J ends lost 7 bases and 3 bases respectively, with 13 bases between them. CDR1 MNHEY and CDR2 SVGEGT come from the germline V gene. This CDR3 is CASTGGTFYNEQFF. DNA of the CDR3: TGTGCCAGCACCGGAGGGACCTTCTACAATGAGCAGTTCTTC.

At least ten counts were recorded for this clonotype. V is TRBV11-2 and J is TRBJ2-3; no clear D. V lost 8 bases, J lost 5 bases, and 8 bases lay in between. The CDR3 is made up of 11 amino acids. Per the germline V gene, CDR1 is SGHAT and CDR2 is FQNNGV. CDR3 loop: CASLVGDTQYF. DNA of the CDR3: TGTGCCAGCCTGGTAGGAGATACGCAGTATTTT.

This clonotype showed up many times. The J gene is TRBJ1-1, the V gene TRBV5-1; D not certain. Trimming cost V 0 bases and J 1 base, with 7 bases left between them. The CDR3 sequence is 14 residues long. The V gene's germline CDR1 is SGHRS and CDR2 YFSETQ. CDR3 in DNA: TGCGCCAGCAGCTTGGATTGGCAGAACACTGAAGCTTTCTTT. Residues: CASSLDWQNTEAFF.

The chain carries TRBV14 and TRBJ2-2; 7 bases are shared with TRBD1. V shed 6 bases, J shed 8 bases, and the junction held 6 bases outside the gene matches. The germline gives CDR1 SGHDN, CDR2 FVKESK. This CDR3 has 13 residues. The CDR3 protein is CASRRTGAGELFF. Here the CDR3 DNA reads TGTGCCAGCAGGCGTACAGGGGCTGGGGAGCTGTTTTTT. The entire variable domain, with the rest obtained from reference TRBV14 and TRBJ2-2, is as follows: EAGVTQFPSHSVIEKGQTVTLRCDPISGHDNLYWYRRVMGKEIKFLLHFVKESKQDESGMPNNRFLAERTGGTYSTLKVQPAELEDSGVYFCASRRTGAGELFFGEGSRLTVL.

The chain joins TRBV14 to TRBJ2-4; perhaps TRBD2 as D (6 bases). CDR1 is SGHDN and CDR2 is FVKESK in the germline V gene. V lost 4 bases, J lost 6 bases, and 7 bases lay in between. CDR3 size: 12 residues. The CDR3 DNA reads as TGTGCCAGCAGCCTGCGGGGAAACATTCAGTACTTC. Translation: CASSLRGNIQYF.

In this sample, this clonotype turned up many times. Compared with germline, one end of the junction differs, possibly owing to a read error. This sequence joins TRBV6-2 or TRBV6-3 and TRBJ2-7, with D perhaps given as TRBD1 or TRBD2 (6 bases each). CDR3 length equals 15 residues. CDR1 MNHEY and CDR2 SVGEGT come from the germline V gene. As DNA, the CDR3 is TGTGCGAGCAGTCATCCGGGGGCTAGCTCCTACGAGCAGTACTTC. Translated: CASSHPGASSYEQYF.

This clonotype appeared many times. This chain joins TRBV28 and TRBJ2-1; D is perhaps TRBD1 or TRBD2 (5 bases each). V was shortened by 3 bases and J by 8 bases, with 17 bases between the two germline ends. The CDR3 loop spans 15 amino acids. Germline V gene lookup returns CDR1 MDHEN and CDR2 SYDVKM. DNA of the CDR3: TGTGCCAGCAGTTTCTTAGGTCAGGGCGGGCATGAGCAGTTCTTC. It is translated as CASSFLGQGGHEQFF.

Regarding this clonotype: This CDR3 fails to terminate in the conserved phenylalanine or tryptophan, so it likely reflects a read error. The chain has TRBV27 and TRBJ2-7; 9 bases line up with TRBD1. This CDR3 has 14 amino acids. The V gene end was trimmed by 4 bases and the J gene end by 1 base; junction bases not matched to a gene: 2. Germline loops: CDR1 MNHEY, CDR2 SMNVEV (reference sequence). CDR3 in amino acids: CASSYGQGSYEQYS. The CDR3 DNA reads as TGTGCCAGCAGTTACGGACAGGGGTCCTACGAGCAGTACTCC.

The chain couples TRBV7-3 to TRBJ2-5; tentative D call: TRBD2 (6 bases). The germline CDR1 and CDR2 sequences are SGHTA and FQGTGA. V was clipped by 3 bases and J by 0 bases, with 11 bases between them. The CDR3 covers 15 residues. The CDR3 nucleotides read TGTGCCAGCAGCTTTATTCTAGCGAACCAAGAGACCCAGTACTTC. It specifies CASSFILANQETQYF.